One sample yielded the 13 T cell receptor beta chains listed below, sequenced in a study of blood T cell repertoires in COVID-19. The repertoire was sequenced with immunoSEQ multiplex PCR; TCRdb's copy has only in-frame clones and lacks some. The table records about 140,000 clones, 75% to 90% of them present only once. The sequencing sample was made of peripheral blood. These TCRs come from a man aged 55-75 years with active or convalescent COVID-19.

The V gene is TRBV4-2, the J gene TRBJ2-5, with D possibly TRBD2 on 5 matching bases. CDR3 length: 13 amino acids. The germline V gene encodes CDR1 LGHNA and CDR2 YNFKEQ. Between the trimmed V and J ends, which lost 1 base and 3 bases, there was a span of 6 bases. CDR3 sequence: CASSQGGEETQYF. For the CDR3, the DNA is TGTGCCAGCAGCCAAGGGGGAGAAGAGACCCAGTACTTC.

The gene calls are TRBV19 and TRBJ2-2, with TRBD1 matching 7 bases. Trimming cost V 1 base and J 2 bases; bases outside gene matches: 4. The CDR3 is 16 amino acids. In germline, CDR1 is LNHDA, CDR2 SQIVND (reference sequence). The CDR3 is CASSIGGQINTGELFF. The CDR3 DNA sequence: TGTGCCAGTAGTATAGGGGGACAGATTAACACCGGGGAGCTGTTTTTT.

The J gene is TRBJ2-1, the V gene TRBV5-1; TRBD2 is a possible D gene (6 bases). Per the germline V gene, CDR1 is SGHRS and CDR2 is YFSETQ. V gave up 3 bases and J gave up 9 bases, with 19 bases separating them. The CDR3 spans 15 residues. The CDR3 bases are TGCGCCAGCAGCTGGGGGGAGTACAGTACGGTTGAGCAGTTCTTC. Translating it yields CASSWGEYSTVEQFF.

The genes are TRBV5-1 and TRBJ1-1, with D possibly matching TRBD1 (5 bases). V was clipped by 0 bases and J by 1 base, with 7 bases between them. Germline V gene data show CDR1 as SGHRS and CDR2 as YFSETQ. The CDR3 is 14 amino acids. DNA of the CDR3: TGCGCCAGCAGCTTGGTGCAGGGGAACACTGAAGCTTTCTTT. Translation: CASSLVQGNTEAFF.

The chain has TRBV11-3 and TRBJ2-3, with D hard to call. The germline gives CDR1 SGHNT, CDR2 YENEEA. V lost 1 base to trimming and J lost 1 base, with 9 bases between them. The CDR3 is 15 amino acids. In nucleotides, the CDR3 is TGTGCCAGCAGCTTAGGTGAGCTGGGCACAGATACGCAGTATTTT. Translation: CASSLGELGTDTQYF.

This rearrangement joins TRBV3-1 (or the pseudogene TRBV3-2) to TRBJ1-6, with D perhaps matching TRBD1 (6 bases). There are 14 residues in the CDR3. The germline CDR1 and CDR2 sequences are LGHDT and YNNKEL (reference sequence). The V gene lost 4 bases and the J gene lost 10 bases, with 14 bases spanning the gap. CDR3 in amino acids: CASSLVQGSSPLHF. As DNA, the CDR3 is TGTGCCAGCAGCCTCGTTCAGGGGAGCTCACCCCTCCACTTT.

The chain joins TRBV10-1 to TRBJ2-7, with 9 positions matching TRBD1. V shed 3 bases and J 2 bases; nucleotides not matched to a gene: 5. Germline loops: CDR1 WNHNN, CDR2 SYGVQD (reference sequence). The CDR3 spans 15 residues. The CDR3 DNA reads TGCGCCAGCAGTGATCGGGACAGGGCCCCCTACGAGCAGTACTTC. Translating it yields CASSDRDRAPYEQYF.

The chain joins TRBV15 to TRBJ1-5, with 9 bases that match TRBD1. J lost 7 bases, V lost 3 bases, and 10 bases had no gene match. The CDR3 is made up of 16 amino acids. The germline V gene has CDR1 LNHNV and CDR2 YYDKDF (reference sequence). The CDR3 bases are TGTGCCACCAGCAGCGGTACAGGGGGCGACGGGCAGCCCCAGCATTTT. Protein: CATSSGTGGDGQPQHF.

V is TRBV3-1 (or the pseudogene TRBV3-2) and J is TRBJ2-7; possibly TRBD1 for D (7 bases). The germline V gene has CDR1 LGHDT and CDR2 YNNKEL (reference sequence). The CDR3 consists of 15 residues. V lost 4 bases, J lost 3 bases, and 16 bases lay in between. The chain's CDR3 is CASSPRQGGVYEQYF. As DNA, the CDR3 is TGTGCCAGCAGCCCCCGACAGGGAGGAGTCTACGAGCAGTACTTC.

The chain has TRBV24-1 and TRBJ2-1; weak D call: TRBD1 (7 bases). The germline V and J ends were trimmed by 3 bases and 3 bases, with 14 bases remaining between them. Germline CDR1 and CDR2: KGHDR and SFDVKD. The CDR3 extends over 16 amino acids. The CDR3 DNA follows: TGTGCCACCAGTGATCCAGGAGGGGACAGCTACAATGAGCAGTTCTTC. It is translated as CATSDPGGDSYNEQFF.

The chain joins TRBV30 to TRBJ2-7, with TRBD2 matching over 7 bases. Trimming at V came to 4 bases and at J to 2 bases, leaving 11 bases not matched to a gene. The CDR3 length is 15 residues. The germline CDR1 and CDR2 sequences are GTSNPN and SVGIG (reference sequence). The CDR3 spells CAWTRKAGETYEQYF. The CDR3 bases are TGTGCCTGGACCAGGAAGGCGGGAGAGACCTACGAGCAGTACTTC.

The V gene is TRBV28, the J gene TRBJ1-2; TRBD1 might be the D (6 bases). Trimming stripped 5 bases from V and 8 bases from J, with 12 bases between. In germline, CDR1 is MDHEN, CDR2 SYDVKM. The CDR3 has 12 residues. CDR3 coding DNA: TGTGCCAGCAGTAACAGGGTGTCCGGCTACACCTTC. Residues: CASSNRVSGYTF.

J is TRBJ2-2 and V is TRBV11-2; D remains unclear. V lost 5 bases and J 2 bases, leaving 15 bases between the germline ends. CDR3 length: 16 residues. Germline V lookup: CDR1 SGHAT, CDR2 FQNNGV. CDR3: CASSTESWYNTGELFF. The CDR3 nucleotides are TGTGCCAGCAGCACAGAGTCTTGGTATAACACCGGGGAGCTGTTTTTT.